Listed here are 14 T cell receptor beta chains from one sample, sequenced in a study of T cell responses to AZD1222 COVID-19 vaccine. Sequenced by immunoSEQ multiplex PCR; TCRdb stores in-frame clones only, minus some. The sample shows fewer than 120,000 clones, about 90% of them seen only once. The specimen was peripheral blood, collected on day 0 of AZD1222 vaccination. Receptors originate from an adult in good health.

The chain couples TRBV19 to TRBJ1-4, with 7 bases that match TRBD1. CDR1 and CDR2 from the germline V gene are LNHDA and SQIVND (reference sequence). The length of the CDR3 is 15 residues. J gave up 8 bases and V 5 bases, and 11 bases lay outside the gene matches. The CDR3 is CASSQRQGSGEKLFF. Written as DNA, the CDR3 is TGTGCCAGTAGTCAAAGACAGGGAAGTGGAGAAAAACTGTTTTTT.

This chain links TRBV11-1 with TRBJ2-7, with D possibly TRBD2 on 5 matching bases. The CDR3 length is 12 residues. Trimming took 3 bases from V and 6 from J, leaving 9 bases between them. The germline V gene has CDR1 SGHAT and CDR2 FQDESV (reference sequence). Written as DNA, the CDR3 is TGTGCCAGCAGCTTTTCTGCGGGCGAGCAGTACTTC. Protein product: CASSFSAGEQYF.

The rearrangement uses TRBV11-2 and TRBJ1-1; D possibly corresponds to TRBD1 (5 bases). The germline V gene has CDR1 SGHAT and CDR2 FQNNGV. Trimming cost V 2 bases and J 3 bases, with 7 bases left between them. CDR3 size: 13 residues. CDR3 in amino acids: CASSLQGYTEAFF. DNA for the CDR3: TGTGCCAGCAGCTTACAGGGTTACACTGAAGCTTTCTTT.

This clone was detected only a few times. The chain carries TRBV25-1 and TRBJ2-1, with 12 bases that match TRBD2. Germline V gives CDR1 MGHDK, CDR2 SYGVNS. The junction had 5 bases not matched to a gene; V was cut back by 1 base and J by 4 bases. The CDR3 contains 17 residues. The CDR3 DNA reads as TGTGCCAGCAGTGAATTCCCTAGCGGGGGGGGATACAATGAGCAGTTCTTC. Translation gives CASSEFPSGGGYNEQFF. The whole variable domain, remainder taken from reference TRBV25-1 and TRBJ2-1, is EADIYQTPRYLVIGTGKKITLECSQTMGHDKMYWYQQDPGMELHLIHYSYGVNSTEKGDLSSESTVSRIRTEHFPLTLESARPSHTSQYLCASSEFPSGGGYNEQFFGPGTRLTVL.

The rearrangement links TRBV27 to TRBJ2-7; D may be TRBD1 (5 bases). V was cut by 10 bases and J by 0 bases, with 22 bases left in between. Germline CDR1 reads MNHEY; CDR2 reads SMNVEV (reference sequence). The CDR3 consists of 16 residues. The CDR3 here is CATVPYRMTSSYEQYF. CDR3 DNA sequence: TGTGCCACCGTACCCTACAGGATGACAAGCTCCTACGAGCAGTACTTC.

The chain employs TRBV6-5 and TRBJ2-7; perhaps TRBD1 as D (5 bases). CDR1 MNHEY and CDR2 SVGAGI come from the germline V gene. The CDR3 totals 14 residues. V lost 0 bases and J 2 bases, leaving 8 bases between the germline ends. As DNA, the CDR3 is TGTGCCAGCAGTTACTCGGACACCACCTACGAGCAGTACTTC. Its translation: CASSYSDTTYEQYF.

V and J are TRBV4-1 and TRBJ1-2; no clear D gene. Looked up from germline, CDR1 is MGHRA and CDR2 is YSYEKL. CDR3 size: 13 residues. With 1 base removed from V and 8 bases from J, the gap between germline ends came to 11 bases. The CDR3 sequence is CASSQVQTAGYTF. The CDR3 DNA follows: TGCGCCAGCAGCCAAGTTCAGACCGCCGGCTACACCTTC.

The chain uses TRBV6-5 and TRBJ2-7; tentative D call: TRBD1 (6 bases). Per the germline V gene, CDR1 is MNHEY and CDR2 is SVGAGI. V lost 6 bases and J lost 11, with 17 bases in between. The CDR3 extends over 12 amino acids. This CDR3 reads CASSPPGTPEYF. CDR3 coding DNA: TGTGCCAGCAGCCCCCCCGGGACACCGGAGTACTTC.

V and J are TRBV3-1 (or the pseudogene TRBV3-2) and TRBJ1-6; the D gene is possibly TRBD1 (6 bases). Trimming removed 4 bases from V and 7 bases from J, with 11 bases in between. The CDR3 sequence is 14 residues long. The germline V gene encodes CDR1 LGHDT and CDR2 YNNKEL (reference sequence). The CDR3 DNA reads TGTGCCAGCAGCCTTGGACAGAGGAATTCACCCCTCCACTTT. Amino acid sequence: CASSLGQRNSPLHF.

This chain joins TRBV9 and TRBJ2-1; D is possibly TRBD1 or TRBD2 (5 bases each). The CDR3 is made up of 13 amino acids. Germline V gives CDR1 SGDLS, CDR2 YYNGEE. With 5 bases removed from V and 7 bases from J, the gap between germline ends came to 13 bases. The CDR3 DNA reads as TGTGCCAGCAGTCTGGGGGTATTGAATGAGCAGTTCTTC. Translation: CASSLGVLNEQFF.

The rearrangement uses TRBV28 and TRBJ1-2, with D unresolved. V lost 8 bases and J lost 0, with 13 bases in between. The CDR3 is 14 amino acids. Per germline, CDR1 MDHEN and CDR2 SYDVKM. The CDR3 protein is CASGRSGANYGYTF. The CDR3 coding sequence is TGTGCCAGCGGCCGATCCGGAGCTAACTATGGCTACACCTTC.

V usage is TRBV18 and J usage is TRBJ1-6; possible D gene TRBD1, 6 bases. V was clipped by 3 bases and J by 7 bases, with 13 bases between them. This CDR3 is 15 amino acids long. From germline, CDR1 is KGHSH and CDR2 LQKENI. For the CDR3, the DNA is TGTGCCAGCTCACCCCTTGGACAGTCAAATTCACCCCTCCACTTT. It translates to CASSPLGQSNSPLHF. Filled out from reference TRBV18 and TRBJ1-6, the complete variable domain reads NAGVMQNPRHLVRRRGQEARLRCSPMKGHSHVYWYRQLPEEGLKFMVYLQKENIIDESGMPKERFSAEFPKEGPSILRIQQVVRGDSAAYFCASSPLGQSNSPLHFGNGTRLTVT.

The chain joins TRBV12-5 to TRBJ2-3; unclear D gene. Germline V gives CDR1 LGHNT, CDR2 FRNRAP. V was pared by 1 base and J by 2 bases, with 7 bases between. CDR3 size: 14 residues. The CDR3, as DNA: TGTGCTAGTGGTTTGGAGCAGTCCACAGATACGCAGTATTTT. Protein: CASGLEQSTDTQYF.

The V and J genes are TRBV6-5 and TRBJ2-7; a weak D match, TRBD1 (5 bases). The CDR3 spans 14 residues. The germline gives CDR1 MNHEY, CDR2 SVGAGI. Trimming took off 0 bases at V and 3 bases at J, with 9 bases between the two ends. The CDR3 loop reads CASSYSAGNYEQYF. The DNA for the CDR3 is TGTGCCAGCAGTTACTCGGCAGGGAACTACGAGCAGTACTTC.